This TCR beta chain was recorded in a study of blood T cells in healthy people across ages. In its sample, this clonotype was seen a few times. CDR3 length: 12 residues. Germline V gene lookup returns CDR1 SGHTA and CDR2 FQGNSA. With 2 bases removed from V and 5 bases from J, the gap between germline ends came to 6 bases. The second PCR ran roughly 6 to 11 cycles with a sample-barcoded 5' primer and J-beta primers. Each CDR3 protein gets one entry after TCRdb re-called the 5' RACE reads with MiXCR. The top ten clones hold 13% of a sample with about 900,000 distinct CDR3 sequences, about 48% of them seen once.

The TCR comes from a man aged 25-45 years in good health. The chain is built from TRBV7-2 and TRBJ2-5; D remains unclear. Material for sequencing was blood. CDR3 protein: CASSLYRETQYF. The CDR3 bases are TGTGCCAGCAGCTTATATCGGGAGACCCAGTACTTC.